This T cell receptor beta chain was captured by sequencing in a study of OX40 agonist ivuxolimab in advanced cancers. V gave up 6 bases and J gave up 4 bases, with 8 bases separating them. This CDR3 is built from 12 residues. Per the germline V gene, CDR1 is MNHNY and CDR2 is SVGAGI (reference sequence). Patients who had autoimmune disease history or got systemic immunosuppression were left out. Using immunoSEQ multiplex PCR, the repertoire was profiled, and TCRdb retains in-frame clones only, with some absent. Among roughly 13,000 clones listed, 82% were seen once. The receptor was isolated from an adult with an advanced solid tumor such as melanoma, head and neck, liver or kidney cancer. V and J are TRBV6-6 and TRBJ2-3; D possibly corresponds to TRBD1 (5 bases). The starting material was CD4+ or CD8+ T cells sorted from blood, obtained in a trial of the OX40 agonist ivuxolimab. The CDR3 sequence: CASSLQADTQYF. Written as DNA, the CDR3 is TGTGCCAGCAGCCTACAGGCAGATACGCAGTATTTT.